Following are 23 T cell receptor beta chains from one sample sequenced in a study of blood T cell repertoires in COVID-19. Here immunoSEQ multiplex PCR was the method, and the copy in TCRdb shows in-frame clones only, minus some. This sample yields under 300,000 clones, of which roughly 89% are seen a single time; roughly 8.6% belongs to the top ten. Sequencing used PBMCs or T cells enriched from blood (not recorded which). The receptor source for this set is a man aged 40-49 years who had recovered from COVID-19.

V usage is TRBV28 and J usage is TRBJ2-2; TRBD1 aligns across 8 bases. The CDR3 loop spans 15 amino acids. Germline V gene data show CDR1 as MDHEN and CDR2 as SYDVKM. Trimming cost V 3 bases and J 7 bases; bases outside gene matches: 7. The CDR3 here is CASSLRTGRGGELFF. The CDR3 nucleotides read TGTGCCAGCAGTTTGAGGACAGGGCGGGGCGGGGAGCTGTTTTTT. The entire variable domain, with the rest obtained from reference TRBV28 and TRBJ2-2, is as follows: DVKVTQSSRYLVKRTGEKVFLECVQDMDHENMFWYRQDPGLGLRLIYFSYDVKMKEKGDIPEGYSVSREKKERFSLILESASTNQTSMYLCASSLRTGRGGELFFGEGSRLTVL.

J is TRBJ2-7 and V is TRBV30; D is possibly TRBD1 (6 bases). The ends were cut back, 0 bases at V and 5 bases at J, with 17 bases in the middle. The germline CDR1 and CDR2 sequences are GTSNPN and SVGIG (reference sequence). The CDR3 covers 15 residues. The CDR3 protein is CAWSVGAGVRDEQYF. The DNA for the CDR3 is TGTGCCTGGAGTGTAGGAGCAGGGGTTAGGGACGAGCAGTACTTC.

The chain combines TRBV7-8 with TRBJ1-1; no clear D. This CDR3 has 15 residues. V was clipped by 2 bases and J by 4 bases, with 14 bases between them. Germline V lookup: CDR1 SGHVS, CDR2 FQNEAQ. This CDR3 is CASSLSPGITTEAFF. Here the CDR3 DNA reads TGTGCCAGCAGCTTAAGCCCAGGTATCACCACTGAAGCTTTCTTT.

This clone was detected only once. In DNA, the CDR3 is TGTGCCACGGGGACAGGGAGCTCCTATAATTCACCCCTCCACTTT. Residues: CATGTGSSYNSPLHF. The chain is built from TRBV25-1 and TRBJ1-6, with 9 nucleotides matching TRBD1. J lost 0 bases, V lost 10 bases, and 4 bases had no gene match. Looked up from germline, CDR1 is MGHDK and CDR2 is SYGVNS. This CDR3 region has 15 residues.

This clone was counted a single time. This chain joins TRBV4-3 and TRBJ1-3; D might be TRBD1 (6 bases). With 6 bases removed from V and 0 bases from J, the gap between germline ends came to 18 bases. This CDR3 comprises 17 residues. Germline assignment: CDR1 LGHNA and CDR2 YSLEER. Here the CDR3 reads CASSFTTGDASGNTIYF. CDR3 nucleotide sequence: TGCGCCAGCAGTTTCACGACAGGAGACGCCTCTGGAAACACCATATATTTT.

The rearrangement uses TRBV5-1 and TRBJ1-2, with D tentatively TRBD1 (5 bases). The CDR3 is 15 amino acids. The germline V gene has CDR1 SGHRS and CDR2 YFSETQ. The V and J ends lost 4 bases and 1 base respectively, with 14 bases between them. The CDR3 nucleotides are TGCGCCAGCAGCCCCGAGACAGCCTTTAACTATGGCTACACCTTC. Protein product: CASSPETAFNYGYTF.

The chain uses TRBV6-6 and TRBJ2-3, with a weak D call TRBD2 (6 bases). CDR3 size: 16 residues. With 0 bases removed from V and 3 bases from J, the gap between germline ends came to 13 bases. Germline V gives CDR1 MNHNY, CDR2 SVGAGI (reference sequence). The CDR3 coding sequence is TGTGCCAGCAGTTACTCGGGGCGGGACCCAACAGATACGCAGTATTTT. It is translated as CASSYSGRDPTDTQYF.

V usage is TRBV11-3 and J usage is TRBJ2-1; unclear D gene. The CDR3 totals 15 residues. Trimming took off 1 base at V and 5 bases at J, with 12 bases between the two ends. Germline CDR1 reads SGHNT; CDR2 reads YENEEA. Here the CDR3 reads CASSLVPAPNNEQFF. The CDR3, as DNA: TGTGCCAGCAGCTTAGTTCCAGCGCCCAACAATGAGCAGTTCTTC.

The DNA of the CDR3 is TGTGCCAGCAGCCAGAGACAGGCCAGCTCCTATAATTCACCCCTCCACTTT. As protein: CASSQRQASSYNSPLHF. The chain combines TRBV16 with TRBJ1-6, with TRBD1 as a possible D gene (6 bases). V lost 3 bases and J lost 0, with 12 bases in between. Germline CDR1 KGHSY, CDR2 FQNENV. The CDR3 consists of 17 residues. Supplemented by reference TRBV16 and TRBJ1-6, the full variable domain reads GEEVAQTPKHLVRGEGQKAKLYCAPIKGHSYVFWYQQVLKNEFKFLISFQNENVFDETGMPKERFSAKCLPNSPCSLEIQATKLEDSAVYFCASSQRQASSYNSPLHFGNGTRLTVT.

This clone was detected a few times. The chain recombines TRBV7-6 with TRBJ1-3; 12 nucleotides match TRBD1. This CDR3 has 18 residues. The V segment lost 5 bases and the J segment 0 bases; nucleotides outside the gene matches: 8. Germline CDR1 and CDR2: SGHVS and FNYEAQ. The CDR3 here is CASSQTGTGGISGNTIYF. The DNA of the CDR3 is TGTGCCAGCAGCCAAACCGGGACAGGGGGCATCTCTGGAAACACCATATATTTT.

CDR3 DNA: TGTGCCAGCAGTGCACCGGGACAGCAAAACTATGGCTACACCTTC. Amino acid sequence: CASSAPGQQNYGYTF. The chain recombines TRBV28 with TRBJ1-2; 7 bases map to TRBD1. Germline V gene data show CDR1 as MDHEN and CDR2 as SYDVKM. The CDR3 has 15 amino acids. J was trimmed by 2 bases and V by 5 bases; bases with no gene match: 8.

V usage is TRBV4-2 and J usage is TRBJ1-3; D gene unclear. Germline CDR1 reads LGHNA; CDR2 reads YNFKEQ. The CDR3 totals 17 residues. The germline V and J ends were trimmed by 0 bases and 0 bases, with 12 bases remaining between them. The CDR3, as DNA: TGTGCCAGCAGCCAAGATGGGCAGGCGAACTCTGGAAACACCATATATTTT. Its protein is CASSQDGQANSGNTIYF.

The chain is built from TRBV5-1 and TRBJ2-1, with 8 bases matching TRBD2. CDR3 length: 16 amino acids. The V and J ends lost 2 bases and 6 bases, in that order; junction bases with no gene match: 10. Germline V gene lookup returns CDR1 SGHRS and CDR2 YFSETQ. CDR3: CASSFAGGPGPNEQFF. DNA for the CDR3: TGCGCCAGCAGCTTTGCGGGGGGCCCGGGACCCAATGAGCAGTTCTTC.

J is TRBJ2-3 and V is TRBV7-3; TRBD2 is a possible D gene (7 bases). The CDR3 sequence is 18 residues long. Trimming removed 5 bases at V and 8 bases at J, with 29 bases between. The germline CDR1 and CDR2 sequences are SGHTA and FQGTGA. Here the CDR3 reads CASSIMGRGPPGGPTQYF. CDR3 nucleotides: TGTGCCAGCAGCATAATGGGGCGGGGGCCCCCCGGAGGTCCTACGCAGTATTTT.

The CDR3 coding sequence is TGCGCCAGCAGCTTTAGTGTAGGGGACAGTCTTAATGAAAAACTGTTTTTT. This encodes CASSFSVGDSLNEKLFF. The chain is built from TRBV5-1 and TRBJ1-4, with 7 nucleotides matching TRBD1. CDR1 is SGHRS and CDR2 is YFSETQ in the germline V gene. V was clipped by 2 bases and J by 4 bases; unmatched bases: 11. CDR3 size: 17 residues.

The chain joins TRBV29-1 to TRBJ1-1; D may be TRBD1 (5 bases). Trimming shortened V by 3 bases and J by 0 bases, and 20 bases separated the two germline ends. Germline V gene lookup returns CDR1 SQVTM and CDR2 ANQGSEA. This CDR3 region has 17 residues. The CDR3 reads CSVDGAKVVGLNTEAFF. DNA for the CDR3: TGCAGCGTTGATGGGGCCAAAGTTGTAGGGTTGAACACTGAAGCTTTCTTT.

The chain recombines TRBV28 with TRBJ2-3, with 10 bases lining up with TRBD2. The V gene end was trimmed by 4 bases and the J gene end by 1 base; junction bases not matched to a gene: 8. CDR3 size: 17 residues. Germline V gene data show CDR1 as MDHEN and CDR2 as SYDVKM. CDR3 DNA sequence: TGTGCCAGCAGTTCTGAGCGGGAGGGCCTCGGCACAGATACGCAGTATTTT. Its translation is CASSSEREGLGTDTQYF.

The rearrangement links TRBV4-1 to TRBJ2-3; TRBD2 matches at 11 bases. J gave up 7 bases and V 1 base, and 7 bases lay outside the gene matches. The CDR3 runs 16 residues. Germline V lookup: CDR1 MGHRA, CDR2 YSYEKL. As DNA, the CDR3 is TGCGCCAGCAGCCAAGTAATAGCGGGGGGGCCCTATACGCAGTATTTT. Protein sequence: CASSQVIAGGPYTQYF.

This chain joins TRBV7-8 and TRBJ2-1, with 7 nucleotides matching TRBD2. V shed 1 base and J 2 bases; nucleotides not matched to a gene: 5. The CDR3 is 16 amino acids. CDR1 SGHVS and CDR2 FQNEAQ come from the germline V gene. In DNA, the CDR3 is TGTGCCAGCAGCTTAGAGCCAGCGGGAACCTACAATGAGCAGTTCTTC. Residues: CASSLEPAGTYNEQFF.

The chain is built from TRBV7-6 and TRBJ2-2, with TRBD2 as a possible D gene (7 bases). There are 17 residues in the CDR3. Germline loops: CDR1 SGHVS, CDR2 FNYEAQ. The ends were cut back, 4 bases at V and 4 bases at J, with 19 bases in the middle. This chain's CDR3 is CASSSKGGGRATGELFF. The CDR3 DNA reads TGTGCCAGCAGCTCCAAAGGGGGGGGCCGGGCCACCGGGGAGCTGTTTTTT. Full variable domain (remainder filled in from reference TRBV7-6 and TRBJ2-2): GAGVSQSPRYKVTKRGQDVALRCDPISGHVSLYWYRQALGQGPEFLTYFNYEAQQDKSGLPNDRFSAERPEGSISTLTIQRTEQRDSAMYRCASSSKGGGRATGELFFGEGSRLTVL.

The chain links TRBV5-4 to TRBJ2-7, with D uncertain. The germline CDR1 and CDR2 sequences are SGHNT and YYREEE (reference sequence). This CDR3 contains 13 residues. Trimming removed 0 bases from V and 2 bases from J, with 6 bases in between. CDR3 in DNA: TGTGCCAGCAGCTTGGACACAGCCTACGAGCAGTACTTC. Amino acids: CASSLDTAYEQYF.

The V call is TRBV25-1, the J call TRBJ2-7; 7 nucleotides align to TRBD2. Germline-derived CDR1 and CDR2 are MGHDK and SYGVNS. The CDR3 is 17 residues long. With V trimmed by 3 bases and J by 4 bases, 15 bases remained unmatched. CDR3 loop: CASSDSGQGGPVYEQYF. CDR3 DNA: TGTGCCAGCAGTGATTCAGGGCAGGGAGGGCCCGTGTACGAGCAGTACTTC.

In its sample, this clone was seen once. The genes are TRBV11-2 and TRBJ2-7, with a weak D call TRBD1 (6 bases). The germline V gene encodes CDR1 SGHAT and CDR2 FQNNGV. CDR3 length equals 15 residues. V was trimmed by 3 bases and J by 4 bases, leaving 16 bases between them. The CDR3 here is CASSFPRTDKYEQYF. In nucleotides, the CDR3 is TGTGCCAGCAGCTTTCCCCGGACAGACAAGTACGAGCAGTACTTC.